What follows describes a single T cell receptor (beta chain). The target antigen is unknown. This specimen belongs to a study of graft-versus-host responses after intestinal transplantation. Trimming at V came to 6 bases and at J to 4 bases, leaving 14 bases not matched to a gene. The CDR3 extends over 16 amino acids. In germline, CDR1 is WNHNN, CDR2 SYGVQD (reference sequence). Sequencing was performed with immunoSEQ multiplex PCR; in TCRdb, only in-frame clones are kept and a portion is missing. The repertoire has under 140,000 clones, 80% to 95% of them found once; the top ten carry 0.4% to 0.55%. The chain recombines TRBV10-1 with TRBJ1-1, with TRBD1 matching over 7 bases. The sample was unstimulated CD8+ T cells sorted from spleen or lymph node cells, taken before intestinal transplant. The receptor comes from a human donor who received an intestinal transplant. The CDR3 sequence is CASSSSGQVRGTEAFF. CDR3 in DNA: TGCGCCAGCAGCTCTAGCGGACAGGTCAGGGGCACTGAAGCTTTCTTT.